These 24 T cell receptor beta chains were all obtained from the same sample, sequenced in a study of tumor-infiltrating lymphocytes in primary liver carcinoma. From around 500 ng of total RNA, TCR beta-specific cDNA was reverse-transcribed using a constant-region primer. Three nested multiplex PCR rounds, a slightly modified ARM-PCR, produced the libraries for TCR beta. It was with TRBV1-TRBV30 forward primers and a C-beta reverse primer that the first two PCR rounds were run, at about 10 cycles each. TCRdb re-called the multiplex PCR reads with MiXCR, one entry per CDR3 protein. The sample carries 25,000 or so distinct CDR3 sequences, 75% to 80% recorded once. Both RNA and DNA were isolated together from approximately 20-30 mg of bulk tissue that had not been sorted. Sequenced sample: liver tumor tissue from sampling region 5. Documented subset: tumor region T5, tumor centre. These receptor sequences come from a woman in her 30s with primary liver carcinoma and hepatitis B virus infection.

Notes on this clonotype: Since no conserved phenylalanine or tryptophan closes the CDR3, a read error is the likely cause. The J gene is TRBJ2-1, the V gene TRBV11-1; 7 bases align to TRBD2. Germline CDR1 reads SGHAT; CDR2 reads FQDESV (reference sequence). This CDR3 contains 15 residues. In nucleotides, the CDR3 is TGTGCCAGCAGGACCGGGACTAACGGTTACAACGAGCAGTTCTTA. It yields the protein CASRTGTNGYNEQFL.

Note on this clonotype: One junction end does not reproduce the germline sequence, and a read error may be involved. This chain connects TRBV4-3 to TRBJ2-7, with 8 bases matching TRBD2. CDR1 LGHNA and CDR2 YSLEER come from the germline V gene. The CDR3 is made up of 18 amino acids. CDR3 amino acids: CTSSQAVAGGHIIYEQYF. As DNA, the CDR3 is TGCACCAGCAGCCAAGCTGTGGCGGGGGGTCACATTATCTACGAGCAGTACTTC.

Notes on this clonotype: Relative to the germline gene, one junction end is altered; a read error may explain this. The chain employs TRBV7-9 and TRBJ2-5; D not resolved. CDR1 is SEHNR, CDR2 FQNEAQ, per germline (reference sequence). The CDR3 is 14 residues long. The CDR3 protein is CATSLSGGQETQYF. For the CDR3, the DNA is TGTGCCACCAGCTTATCGGGCGGTCAAGAGACCCAGTACTTC. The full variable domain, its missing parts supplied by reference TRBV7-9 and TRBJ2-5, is DTGVSQNPRHKITKRGQNVTFRCDPISEHNRLYWYRQTLGQGPEFLTYFQNEAQLEKSRLLSDRFSAERPKGSFSTLEIQRTEQGDSAMYLCATSLSGGQETQYFGPGTRLLVL.

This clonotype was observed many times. CDR3 DNA sequence: TGTGCCAGCAGTAGTAGCGGGGCCCAAGAGACCCAGTACTTC. Translated: CASSSSGAQETQYF. The chain is built from TRBV12-3 or TRBV12-4 and TRBJ2-5; TRBD2 matches 8 bases. The J segment lost 1 base and the V segment lost 5 bases, leaving 3 bases of the junction unmatched. The CDR3 length is 14 residues.

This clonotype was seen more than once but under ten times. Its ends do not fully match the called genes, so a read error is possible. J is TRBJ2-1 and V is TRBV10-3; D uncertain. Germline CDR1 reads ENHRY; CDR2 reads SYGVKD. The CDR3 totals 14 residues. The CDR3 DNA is TGTACCATCGGTGACGTTGGTGGGATAGATGAGCAGTTCTTC. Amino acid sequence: CTIGDVGGIDEQFF.

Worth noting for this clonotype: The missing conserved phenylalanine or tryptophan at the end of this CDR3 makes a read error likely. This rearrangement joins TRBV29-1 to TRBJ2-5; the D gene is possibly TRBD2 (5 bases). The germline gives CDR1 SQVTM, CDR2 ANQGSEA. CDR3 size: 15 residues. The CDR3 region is CSVETGRRVRETQYL. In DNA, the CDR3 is TGCAGCGTTGAAACCGGAAGGCGAGTGAGGGAGACTCAGTACTTA.

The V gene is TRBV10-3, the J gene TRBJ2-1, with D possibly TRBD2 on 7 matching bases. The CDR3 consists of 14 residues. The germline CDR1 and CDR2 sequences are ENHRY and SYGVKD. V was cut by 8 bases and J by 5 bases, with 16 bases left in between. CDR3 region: CAIWSGTIHNEQFF. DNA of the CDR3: TGTGCCATCTGGAGCGGGACAATCCACAATGAGCAGTTCTTC.

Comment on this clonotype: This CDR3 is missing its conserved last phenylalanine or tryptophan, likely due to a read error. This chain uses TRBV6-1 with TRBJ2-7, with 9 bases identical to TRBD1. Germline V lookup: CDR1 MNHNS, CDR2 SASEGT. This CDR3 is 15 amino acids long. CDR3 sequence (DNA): TGTACCAGCACTGATGCCGGGACAGGGAAGCACGAGCAGTACATC. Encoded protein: CTSTDAGTGKHEQYI.

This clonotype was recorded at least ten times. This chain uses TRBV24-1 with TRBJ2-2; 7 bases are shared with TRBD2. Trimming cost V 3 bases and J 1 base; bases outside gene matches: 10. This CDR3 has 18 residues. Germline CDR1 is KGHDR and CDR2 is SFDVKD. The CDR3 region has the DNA TGTGCCACCAGTGATATGGGCGCGGGAGAGGTGAACACCGGGGAGCTGTTTTTT. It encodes CATSDMGAGEVNTGELFF.

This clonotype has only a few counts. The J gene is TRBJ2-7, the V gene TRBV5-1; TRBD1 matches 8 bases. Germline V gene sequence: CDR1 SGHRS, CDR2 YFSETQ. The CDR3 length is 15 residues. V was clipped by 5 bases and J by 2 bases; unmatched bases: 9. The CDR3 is CASSFSTGDTYEQYF. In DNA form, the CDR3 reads TGCGCCAGCAGTTTTTCGACAGGGGACACCTACGAGCAGTACTTC.

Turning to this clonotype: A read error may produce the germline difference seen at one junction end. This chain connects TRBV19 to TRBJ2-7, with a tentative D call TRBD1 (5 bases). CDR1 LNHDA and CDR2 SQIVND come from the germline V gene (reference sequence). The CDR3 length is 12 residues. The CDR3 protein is CASSSGHYVQYF. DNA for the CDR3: TGTGCCAGTAGTAGCGGACACTACGTGCAGTACTTC.

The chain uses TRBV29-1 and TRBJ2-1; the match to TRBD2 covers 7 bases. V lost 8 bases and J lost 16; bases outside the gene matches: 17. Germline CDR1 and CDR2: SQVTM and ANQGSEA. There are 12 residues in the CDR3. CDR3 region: CSSLRDYNEEFF. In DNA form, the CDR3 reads TGCAGCTCCCTAAGGGACTACAATGAGGAATTCTTC.

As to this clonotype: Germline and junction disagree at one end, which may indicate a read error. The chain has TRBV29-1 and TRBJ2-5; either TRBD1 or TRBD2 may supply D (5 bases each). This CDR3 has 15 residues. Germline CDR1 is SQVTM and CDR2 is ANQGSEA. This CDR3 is CSVETGRGVRETLYF. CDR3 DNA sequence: TGCAGTGTTGAAACCGGAAGGGGAGTGAGGGAGACCCTCTACTTC.

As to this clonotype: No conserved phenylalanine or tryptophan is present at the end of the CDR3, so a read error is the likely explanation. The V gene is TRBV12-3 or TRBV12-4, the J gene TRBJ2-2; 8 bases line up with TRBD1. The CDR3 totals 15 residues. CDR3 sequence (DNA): TGTGCCAGTAGTTTTAACAGGGGGATCACCGGGGAGCTGTTTTCT. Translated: CASSFNRGITGELFS.

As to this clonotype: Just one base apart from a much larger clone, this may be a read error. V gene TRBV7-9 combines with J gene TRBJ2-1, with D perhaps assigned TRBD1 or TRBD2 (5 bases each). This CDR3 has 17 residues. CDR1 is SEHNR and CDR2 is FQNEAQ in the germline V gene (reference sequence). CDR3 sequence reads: CASNSGWGGCFYNEQLF. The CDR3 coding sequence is TGTGCCAGCAACTCAGGTTGGGGCGGGTGTTTCTACAATGAGCAGCTCTTC.

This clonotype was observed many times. Here the CDR3 DNA reads TGTGCCAGCAGCCTAACGGGACTAGCCAAAAACATTCAGTACTTC. Encoded protein: CASSLTGLAKNIQYF. The gene calls are TRBV11-2 and TRBJ2-4, with D possibly TRBD2 on 6 matching bases. The CDR3 is 15 amino acids. Germline CDR1 SGHAT, CDR2 FQNNGV. V lost 5 bases and J lost 0, with 11 bases in between.

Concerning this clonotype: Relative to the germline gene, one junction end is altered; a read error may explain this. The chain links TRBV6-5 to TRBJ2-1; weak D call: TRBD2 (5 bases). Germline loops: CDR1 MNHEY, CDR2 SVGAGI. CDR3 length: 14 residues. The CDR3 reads CASSLLAPYNGQFF. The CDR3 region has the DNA TGTGCCAGCAGTTTGCTAGCTCCCTACAATGGGCAGTTCTTC.

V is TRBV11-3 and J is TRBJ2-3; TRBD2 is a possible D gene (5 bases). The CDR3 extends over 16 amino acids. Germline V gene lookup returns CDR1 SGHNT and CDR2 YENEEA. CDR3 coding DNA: TGTGACGGCAGCTCCGGGAACGGGCGAGGCACAGATACGCAGTATTTT. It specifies CDGSSGNGRGTDTQYF.

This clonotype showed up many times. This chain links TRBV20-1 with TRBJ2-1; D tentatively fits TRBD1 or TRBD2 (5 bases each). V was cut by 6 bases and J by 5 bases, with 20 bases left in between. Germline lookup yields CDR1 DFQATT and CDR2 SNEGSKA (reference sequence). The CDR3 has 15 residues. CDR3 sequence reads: CSALLPRGVDNEQFF. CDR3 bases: TGCAGTGCCCTCTTGCCTCGAGGGGTTGACAATGAGCAGTTCTTC.

The CDR3 reads CASSLVSEVSTEAFF. The CDR3, as DNA: TGTGCCAGCAGCTTAGTGAGTGAGGTGAGCACTGAAGCTTTCTTT. The rearrangement joins TRBV5-6 to TRBJ1-1, with D unclear. The length of the CDR3 is 15 residues. Germline lookup yields CDR1 SGHDT and CDR2 YYEEEE. With 2 bases removed from V and 4 bases from J, the gap between germline ends came to 15 bases.

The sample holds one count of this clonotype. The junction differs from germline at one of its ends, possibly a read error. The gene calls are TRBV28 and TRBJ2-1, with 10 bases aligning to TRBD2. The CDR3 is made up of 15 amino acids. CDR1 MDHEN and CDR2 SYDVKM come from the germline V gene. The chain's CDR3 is CASSTIAGGCNERFF. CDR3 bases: TGTGCCAGCAGTACGATAGCGGGAGGATGCAATGAGCGGTTCTTC.

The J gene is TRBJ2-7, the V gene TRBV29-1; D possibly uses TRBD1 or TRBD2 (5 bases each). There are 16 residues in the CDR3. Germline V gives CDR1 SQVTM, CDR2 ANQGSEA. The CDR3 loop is CNAITSGTGTPYEQYF. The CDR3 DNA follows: TGCAACGCCATTACATCTGGGACCGGCACTCCCTACGAGCAGTACTTC.

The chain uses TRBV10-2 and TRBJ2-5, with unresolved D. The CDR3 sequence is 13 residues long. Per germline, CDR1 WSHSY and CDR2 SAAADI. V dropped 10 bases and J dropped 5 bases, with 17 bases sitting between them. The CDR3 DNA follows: TGCGCCAATAGTGAGGCAAGGTCGGAGACCCAGTACTTC. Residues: CANSEARSETQYF.

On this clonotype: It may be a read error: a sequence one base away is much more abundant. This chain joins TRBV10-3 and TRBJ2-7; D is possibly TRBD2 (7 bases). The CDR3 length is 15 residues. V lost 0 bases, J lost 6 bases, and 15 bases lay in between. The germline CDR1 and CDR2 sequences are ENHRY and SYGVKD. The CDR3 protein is CAISESRGGSTEQYF. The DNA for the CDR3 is TGTGCCATCAGTGAGTCTAGGGGGGGCTCTACCGAGCAGTACTTC.